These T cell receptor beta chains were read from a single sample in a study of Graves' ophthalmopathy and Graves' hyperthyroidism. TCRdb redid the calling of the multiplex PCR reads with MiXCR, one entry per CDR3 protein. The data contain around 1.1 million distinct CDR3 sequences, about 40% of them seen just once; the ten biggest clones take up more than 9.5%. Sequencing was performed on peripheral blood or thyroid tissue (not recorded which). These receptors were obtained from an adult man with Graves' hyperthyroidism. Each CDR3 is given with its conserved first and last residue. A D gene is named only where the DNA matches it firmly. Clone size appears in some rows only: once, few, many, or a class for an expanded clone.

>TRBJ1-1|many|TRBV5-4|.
TGTGCCAGCAGCACCCCACAGGGAGGCGGAATGAACACTGAAGCTTTCTTT
CASSTPQGGGMNTEAFF
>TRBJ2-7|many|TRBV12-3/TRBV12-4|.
TGTGCCAGCAGTTTCGGAGTTGGCGAGCAGTACTTC
CASSFGVGEQYF
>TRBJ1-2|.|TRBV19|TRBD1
TGTGCCAGTAGTACACAGGGGGCTTCGGCTGGCTACACCTTC
CASSTQGASAGYTF
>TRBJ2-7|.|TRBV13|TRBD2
TGTGCCAGCAGCCCACCGGGCGGGAGAACCTACGAGCAGTACTTC
CASSPPGGRTYEQYF
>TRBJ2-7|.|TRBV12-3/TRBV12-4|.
TGTGCCAGCAGTTTCCGGGGTGGTCGTTACGAGCAGTACTTC
CASSFRGGRYEQYF
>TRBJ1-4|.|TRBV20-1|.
TGCAGTGCTAGAGTTTGGGGAGATCTTGAAAAACTGTTTTTT
CSARVWGDLEKLFF
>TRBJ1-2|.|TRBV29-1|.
TGCAGCGTTGAAGCAGGCTCATTGGGCTACACCTTC
CSVEAGSLGYTF
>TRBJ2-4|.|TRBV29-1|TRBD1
TGCAGCGTTATAGACAGGGGCAAAAACATTCAGTACTTC
CSVIDRGKNIQYF
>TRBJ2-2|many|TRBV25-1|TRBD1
TGTGCCAGCAGTGGGGGGACAGGGGGCACCGGGGAGCTGTTTTTT
CASSGGTGGTGELFF
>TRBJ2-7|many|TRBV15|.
TGTGCCACCAGCAGAGATGCAGGGGAGCACGAGCAGTACTTC
CATSRDAGEHEQYF
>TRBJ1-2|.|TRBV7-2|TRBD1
TGTGCCAGCAGAAAAGAGGCCGGGACAGGGAACGGCTACACCTTC
CASRKEAGTGNGYTF
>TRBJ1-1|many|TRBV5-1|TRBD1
TGCGCCAGCAGCTGGGGGGACAGGGCAAACACTGAAGCTTTCTTT
CASSWGDRANTEAFF
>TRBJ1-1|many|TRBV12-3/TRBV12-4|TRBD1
TGTGCCAGCATCTACAGGGGTTCTGAAGCTTTCTTT
CASIYRGSEAFF
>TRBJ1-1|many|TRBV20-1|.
TGCAGTGCTAGACCACCGGGACGGCACTACACTGAAGCTTTCTTT
CSARPPGRHYTEAFF
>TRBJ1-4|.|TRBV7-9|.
TGCGCCAGCAGCCCGCGGGCCAGGGGTTTGAATGAAAAACTGTTTTTT
CASSPRARGLNEKLFF
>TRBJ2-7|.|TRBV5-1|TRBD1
TGCGCCAGCAGCTTGCTTCCGGGACAGGGGGCGCACGAGCAGTACTTC
CASSLLPGQGAHEQYF
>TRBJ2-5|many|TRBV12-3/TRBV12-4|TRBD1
TGTGCCAGCACCTTTGCCCCCTCCGGGACAGGGTCGAGGACCCAGTACTTC
CASTFAPSGTGSRTQYF
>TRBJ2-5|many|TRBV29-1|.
TGCAGCACGAGGCAAGGGAACGGGGATGGAGAGACCCAGTACTTC
CSTRQGNGDGETQYF